Listed here are 12 T cell receptor beta chains from one sample, sequenced in a study of T cell repertoires in cytomegalovirus infection. MiXCR, run by TCRdb on the reads, gives a single entry per CDR3 protein. Of about 250,000 distinct CDR3 sequences listed, 5% to 8.5% are singletons. The sequencing sample was made of PBMCs. These receptors all come from a human donor in good health (CMV status not recorded). Some clones in this sample may be carry-over from other donors' samples.

The V and J genes are TRBV10-1 and TRBJ1-1; no definite D call. The V and J ends lost 0 bases and 9 bases respectively, with 11 bases between them. This CDR3 contains 13 residues. The germline CDR1 and CDR2 sequences are WNHNN and SYGVQD (reference sequence). The CDR3 sequence: CASSESVRRKAFF. In nucleotides, the CDR3 is TGCGCCAGCAGTGAGTCCGTCAGGCGGAAAGCTTTCTTT.

This clonotype was seen many times. V gene TRBV5-1 combines with J gene TRBJ2-7; the match to TRBD1 covers 7 bases. This CDR3 spans 15 amino acids. Germline V gene sequence: CDR1 SGHRS, CDR2 YFSETQ. The trim removed 4 bases at V and 0 bases at J, leaving 7 bases unmatched. This CDR3 reads CASSARTGASYEQYF. For the CDR3, the DNA is TGCGCCAGCAGCGCCCGGACAGGCGCCTCCTACGAGCAGTACTTC.

This clonotype has ten or more counts. The chain carries TRBV7-2 and TRBJ2-1, with D unresolved. Germline assignment: CDR1 SGHTA and CDR2 FQGNSA. Trimming pared 5 bases from V and 9 bases from J, leaving 8 bases between. The CDR3 spans 11 residues. The chain's CDR3 is CASSTVGEQFF. The CDR3 DNA reads as TGTGCCAGCAGCACGGTTGGTGAGCAGTTCTTC.

This clonotype was detected ten times or more. The V and J genes are TRBV2 and TRBJ1-1; possibly TRBD1 for D (5 bases). The germline V gene has CDR1 SNHLY and CDR2 FYNNEI. V lost 10 bases and J 1 base, leaving 13 bases between the germline ends. This CDR3 spans 13 amino acids. The CDR3 here is CATAGTQNTEAFF. Written as DNA, the CDR3 is TGTGCCACAGCCGGGACCCAGAACACTGAAGCTTTCTTT. Full variable domain (remainder filled in from reference TRBV2 and TRBJ1-1): EPEVTQTPSHQVTQMGQEVILRCVPISNHLYFYWYRQILGQKVEFLVSFYNNEISEKSEIFDDQFSVERPDGSNFTLKIRSTKLEDSAMYFCATAGTQNTEAFFGQGTRLTVV.

This clonotype was seen ten or more times. This chain joins TRBV2 and TRBJ1-5, with D possibly being TRBD1 (6 bases). Germline assignment: CDR1 SNHLY and CDR2 FYNNEI. V shed 5 bases and J shed 5 bases, with 13 bases lying between them. The CDR3 has 14 amino acids. The CDR3 loop is CASSSGTFYQPQHF. In nucleotides, the CDR3 is TGTGCCAGCAGTTCCGGGACATTCTATCAGCCCCAGCATTTT.

This clonotype has just a few counts. The chain couples TRBV7-2 to TRBJ1-1; no firm D call. Trimming shortened V by 0 bases and J by 1 base, and 6 bases separated the two germline ends. Germline V gene sequence: CDR1 SGHTA, CDR2 FQGNSA. This CDR3 spans 14 amino acids. CDR3 sequence reads: CASSLARPNTEAFF. The CDR3 bases are TGTGCCAGCAGCTTAGCGCGACCGAACACTGAAGCTTTCTTT.

This clonotype was detected many times. V and J are TRBV5-1 and TRBJ2-3, with a weak D call TRBD2 (6 bases). From germline, CDR1 is SGHRS and CDR2 YFSETQ. The CDR3 covers 16 residues. Trimming took off 2 bases at V and 0 bases at J, with 13 bases between the two ends. The CDR3 loop is CASSFLPGTSTDTQYF. As DNA, the CDR3 is TGCGCCAGCAGCTTCTTACCGGGGACTAGCACAGATACGCAGTATTTT.

This clonotype was observed many times. The chain is built from TRBV20-1 and TRBJ1-1; a weak D match, TRBD1 (6 bases). The V gene's germline CDR1 is DFQATT and CDR2 SNEGSKA (reference sequence). The CDR3 has 14 residues. V was pared by 4 bases and J by 1 base, with 13 bases between. Written as DNA, the CDR3 is TGCAGTGCTACACCGGGACACAGGAACACTGAAGCTTTCTTT. Protein: CSATPGHRNTEAFF.

This clonotype has ten or more counts. V and J are TRBV20-1 and TRBJ2-5; tentatively, D is TRBD2 (6 bases). Germline CDR1 is DFQATT and CDR2 is SNEGSKA (reference sequence). The CDR3 consists of 14 residues. With 5 bases removed from V and 5 bases from J, the gap between germline ends came to 18 bases. The CDR3 bases are TGCAGTGCTGCTCCGGGACTGAGGGAGGAGACCCAGTACTTC. Translation gives CSAAPGLREETQYF.

This clonotype was seen ten or more times. The chain combines TRBV4-1 with TRBJ1-2, with no clear D. Germline V lookup: CDR1 MGHRA, CDR2 YSYEKL. Between the trimmed V and J ends, which lost 0 bases and 8 bases, there was a span of 16 bases. The CDR3 covers 15 residues. The CDR3 DNA is TGCGCCAGCAGCCAAGAAACGTTTGCCAGGATAGGCTACACCTTC. Protein sequence: CASSQETFARIGYTF.

About this clonotype itself: Given a much more abundant clone one base away, this may be a read error. V usage is TRBV20-1 and J usage is TRBJ2-7; D is undetermined. Germline CDR1 is DFQATT and CDR2 is SNEGSKA (reference sequence). With 1 base removed from V and 4 bases from J, the gap between germline ends came to 8 bases. The CDR3 length is 12 residues. This chain's CDR3 is CSARGAPYEQYF. The CDR3 region has the DNA TGCAGTGCTAGAGGTGCTCCGTACGAGCAGTACTTC.

This clonotype was seen ten or more times. This sequence joins TRBV28 and TRBJ2-1, with D maybe TRBD1 (6 bases). The germline CDR1 and CDR2 sequences are MDHEN and SYDVKM. CDR3 size: 15 residues. V dropped 6 bases and J dropped 0 bases, with 12 bases sitting between them. The CDR3 reads CASSLRGRSYNEQFF. The CDR3 nucleotides read TGTGCCAGCAGCCTCAGGGGCCGCTCCTACAATGAGCAGTTCTTC.